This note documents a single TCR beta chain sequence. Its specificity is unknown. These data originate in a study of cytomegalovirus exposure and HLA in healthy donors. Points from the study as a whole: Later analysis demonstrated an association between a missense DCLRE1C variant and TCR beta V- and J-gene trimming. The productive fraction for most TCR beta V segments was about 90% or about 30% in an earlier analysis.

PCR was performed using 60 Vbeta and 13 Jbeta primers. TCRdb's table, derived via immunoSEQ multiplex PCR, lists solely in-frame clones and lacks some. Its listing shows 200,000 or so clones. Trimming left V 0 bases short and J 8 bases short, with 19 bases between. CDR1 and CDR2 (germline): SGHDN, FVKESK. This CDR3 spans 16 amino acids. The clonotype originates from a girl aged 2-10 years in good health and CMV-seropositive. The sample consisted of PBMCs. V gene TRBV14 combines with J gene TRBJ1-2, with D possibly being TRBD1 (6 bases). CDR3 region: CASSQEVSRGIFGYTF. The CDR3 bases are TGTGCCAGCAGCCAAGAAGTCAGCAGGGGAATCTTCGGCTACACCTTC.